This T cell receptor beta chain was captured in a study of T cell changes during pregnancy in multiple sclerosis. Profiled with immunoSEQ multiplex PCR; TCRdb holds only in-frame clones, not every one. The table has 40,000 to 60,000 clones, roughly nine tenths seen once. Turning to this clone: Distinct nucleotide sequences in the sample also encode this CDR3.

This material consisted of CD4+ T cells from peripheral blood mononuclear cells, taken before pregnancy. The receptor comes from a female donor with multiple sclerosis, enrolled in a pregnancy study.

For the CDR3, the DNA is TGTGCCAGCAGCTTAGCATCCGGGACAGCATACAATGAGCAGTTCTTC. This gives the protein CASSLASGTAYNEQFF. The chain has TRBV7-2 and TRBJ2-1, with 7 bases fitting TRBD1. CDR1 is SGHTA, CDR2 FQGNSA, per germline. Losses at the gene ends were 0 bases for V and 4 bases for J; bases not matched to a gene: 6. This CDR3 spans 16 amino acids.